The next 22 T cell receptor beta chains were all read from a single sample in a study of beta chain features in type 1 diabetes. Isolated RNA was reverse transcribed in full, so expressed TCRB transcripts were sequenced. Measured with immunoSEQ multiplex PCR; TCRdb has only the in-frame clones, and not every one. Found here are over 700,000 clones, roughly 16% of them singletons; the top ten hold 0.023%. Source material: naive CD4+ T cells from blood. The origin of the receptors is a woman between 18 and 30 years old in good health.

The chain employs TRBV7-9 and TRBJ2-3, with D perhaps matching TRBD2 (5 bases). The germline gives CDR1 SEHNR, CDR2 FQNEAQ (reference sequence). Trimming removed 3 bases at V and 0 bases at J, with 10 bases between. This CDR3 contains 15 residues. For the CDR3, the DNA is TGTGCCAGCAGCTTGCTCGGGGTTAGCACAGATACGCAGTATTTT. It specifies CASSLLGVSTDTQYF.

This chain links TRBV9 with TRBJ2-3; TRBD2 is a possible D gene (5 bases). Germline V gene data show CDR1 as SGDLS and CDR2 as YYNGEE. This CDR3 contains 14 residues. Trimming took 0 bases from V and 7 from J, leaving 12 bases between them. CDR3 nucleotides: TGTGCCAGCAGCGTAGGAGGGCCGCTTTATACGCAGTATTTT. The encoded protein is CASSVGGPLYTQYF.

V and J are TRBV9 and TRBJ1-2, with 7 bases aligning to TRBD1. This CDR3 region has 16 residues. Germline lookup yields CDR1 SGDLS and CDR2 YYNGEE. V was clipped by 1 base and J by 2 bases; unmatched bases: 8. The CDR3 here is CASSVSDRLANYGYTF. In DNA, the CDR3 is TGTGCCAGCAGCGTATCGGACAGGTTGGCAAACTATGGCTACACCTTC.

The chain recombines TRBV5-5 with TRBJ2-2, with D perhaps matching TRBD2 (6 bases). The CDR3 covers 15 residues. CDR1 and CDR2 (germline): SGHKS, YYEKEE (reference sequence). V lost 4 bases and J lost 2, with 12 bases in between. CDR3 coding DNA: TGTGCCAGCAGCCCCTGGAGGGGAAACACCGGGGAGCTGTTTTTT. Translated, it gives CASSPWRGNTGELFF.

This clone has more than one count but fewer than ten. This chain links TRBV7-2 with TRBJ2-1; possible D gene TRBD1, 5 bases. The CDR3 runs 15 residues. CDR1 and CDR2 (germline): SGHTA, FQGNSA. Trimming left V 5 bases short and J 0 bases short, with 11 bases between. The CDR3 region is CASSLTGYSYNEQFF. The CDR3 bases are TGTGCCAGCAGCCTAACAGGATACTCCTACAATGAGCAGTTCTTC.

This rearrangement joins TRBV14 to TRBJ2-1, with D possibly matching TRBD1 (6 bases). The CDR3 extends over 15 amino acids. V was pared by 2 bases and J by 0 bases, with 8 bases between. Germline V gene sequence: CDR1 SGHDN, CDR2 FVKESK. CDR3 sequence (DNA): TGTGCCAGCAGCCAATTCAGGGGCTCCTACAATGAGCAGTTCTTC. Translation: CASSQFRGSYNEQFF.

This clone was counted once. The chain carries TRBV7-9 and TRBJ2-7, with 9 bases that match TRBD1. Trimming at V came to 1 base and at J to 5 bases, leaving 12 bases not matched to a gene. The CDR3 is 17 residues long. Germline lookup yields CDR1 SEHNR and CDR2 FQNEAQ (reference sequence). CDR3 in DNA: TGTGCCAGCAGCTTAGGGTATACCGGACAGGGGTCCCACGAGCAGTACTTC. Translation gives CASSLGYTGQGSHEQYF.

This rearrangement joins TRBV4-3 to TRBJ2-1, with D tentatively TRBD1 (6 bases). CDR1 and CDR2 (germline): LGHNA, YSLEER. The ends were cut back, 0 bases at V and 8 bases at J, with 14 bases in the middle. This CDR3 contains 15 residues. CDR3 sequence: CASSQDWGPYDEQFF. Here the CDR3 DNA reads TGCGCCAGCAGCCAAGACTGGGGGCCGTATGATGAGCAGTTCTTC.

The chain joins TRBV27 to TRBJ2-7; TRBD1 matches at 8 bases. Germline V gene data show CDR1 as MNHEY and CDR2 as SMNVEV (reference sequence). This CDR3 is 15 amino acids long. With V trimmed by 7 bases and J by 7 bases, 15 bases remained unmatched. The CDR3 here is CASILSGTGSFEQYF. The DNA for the CDR3 is TGTGCCAGCATACTCTCCGGGACAGGTAGTTTTGAGCAGTACTTC.

This clone was detected a few times. The rearrangement links TRBV6-5 to TRBJ2-3, with D tentatively TRBD2 (5 bases). This CDR3 spans 15 amino acids. Trimming took off 0 bases at V and 4 bases at J, with 11 bases between the two ends. The germline gives CDR1 MNHEY, CDR2 SVGAGI. The CDR3: CASSYSERLADTQYF. CDR3 DNA: TGTGCCAGCAGTTACTCGGAGCGGCTGGCAGATACGCAGTATTTT.

This clone was seen only a few times. V gene TRBV19 combines with J gene TRBJ2-1; 10 bases map to TRBD2. The CDR3 has 15 residues. The V gene end was trimmed by 5 bases and the J gene end by 7 bases; junction bases not matched to a gene: 8. Germline V lookup: CDR1 LNHDA, CDR2 SQIVND (reference sequence). The CDR3 region has the DNA TGTGCCAGTAGTTCGCCTAGCGGGAGTTTAAATGAGCAGTTCTTC. Its translation is CASSSPSGSLNEQFF.

This clone was observed a handful of times. This sequence joins TRBV6-6 and TRBJ2-2; TRBD1 matches at 7 bases. Germline CDR1 MNHNY, CDR2 SVGAGI (reference sequence). Trimming at V came to 4 bases and at J to 0 bases, leaving 5 bases not matched to a gene. This CDR3 region has 16 residues. The CDR3, as DNA: TGTGCCAGCAGTTCTATGGGGACAGCGAACACCGGGGAGCTGTTTTTT. Protein: CASSSMGTANTGELFF.

V is TRBV11-2 and J is TRBJ2-3; 7 nucleotides agree with TRBD2. With V trimmed by 5 bases and J by 8 bases, 19 bases remained unmatched. Germline CDR1 reads SGHAT; CDR2 reads FQNNGV. The CDR3 consists of 17 residues. CDR3 region: CASSTFAWAGEDPTQYF. CDR3 in DNA: TGTGCCAGCAGCACCTTTGCGTGGGCGGGGGAGGATCCTACGCAGTATTTT.

This clone has a handful of counts. The chain has TRBV10-3 and TRBJ1-4, with 8 bases that match TRBD1. CDR3 length equals 13 residues. With V trimmed by 6 bases and J by 7 bases, 4 bases remained unmatched. CDR1 is ENHRY and CDR2 is SYGVKD in the germline V gene. Here the CDR3 reads CAIRGTGSEKLFF. CDR3 DNA sequence: TGTGCCATCAGGGGGACAGGATCTGAAAAACTGTTTTTT.

V is TRBV7-2 and J is TRBJ2-7; tentatively, D is TRBD2 (6 bases). The V end was cut by 5 bases, the J end by 3 bases, with 14 bases between. CDR1 SGHTA and CDR2 FQGNSA come from the germline V gene. This CDR3 spans 14 amino acids. The CDR3 DNA is TGTGCCAGCAGCCCGAGGGAGGCCCACTACGAGCAGTACTTC. Protein sequence: CASSPREAHYEQYF.

The chain joins TRBV19 to TRBJ1-5; no clear D. Trimming shortened V by 3 bases and J by 5 bases, and 14 bases separated the two germline ends. Per the germline V gene, CDR1 is LNHDA and CDR2 is SQIVND (reference sequence). The CDR3 runs to 15 residues. This CDR3 is CASSMYGNVYQPQHF. CDR3 DNA sequence: TGTGCCAGTAGTATGTATGGAAACGTTTATCAGCCCCAGCATTTT.

This clone was observed a handful of times. Written as DNA, the CDR3 is TGTGCCAGCAGCGGACGGGTCCCCGGGGAGCTGTTTTTT. Translation: CASSGRVPGELFF. The genes are TRBV7-2 and TRBJ2-2; D not resolved. Germline V gives CDR1 SGHTA, CDR2 FQGNSA. The CDR3 loop spans 13 amino acids. Trimming cost V 5 bases and J 6 bases, with 10 bases left between them.

The chain combines TRBV5-1 with TRBJ2-7, with 7 bases identical to TRBD1. This CDR3 comprises 14 residues. Germline CDR1 reads SGHRS; CDR2 reads YFSETQ. Trimming cost V 4 bases and J 6 bases; bases outside gene matches: 10. CDR3: CASSPGTVGSEQYF. CDR3 bases: TGCGCCAGCAGCCCCGGGACAGTTGGGTCCGAGCAGTACTTC.

This clone was detected only a few times. J is TRBJ2-1 and V is TRBV28, with 8 bases that match TRBD1. V dropped 4 bases and J dropped 2; count of bases not matched to a gene: 13. This CDR3 spans 18 amino acids. The germline V gene has CDR1 MDHEN and CDR2 SYDVKM. The CDR3 loop is CASSSQRVEQGAYNEQFF. The CDR3 DNA sequence: TGTGCCAGCAGTTCCCAACGAGTGGAACAGGGGGCCTACAATGAGCAGTTCTTC.

V is TRBV19 and J is TRBJ2-3, with D perhaps TRBD1 or TRBD2 (5 bases each). Germline CDR1 is LNHDA and CDR2 is SQIVND (reference sequence). The V gene lost 5 bases and the J gene lost 4 bases, with 13 bases spanning the gap. The CDR3 covers 14 residues. DNA for the CDR3: TGTGCCAGTAGTTGGGGGAGTTCCCCAGATACGCAGTATTTT. It is translated as CASSWGSSPDTQYF.

This chain links TRBV2 with TRBJ1-4; D might be TRBD1 (6 bases). The CDR3 is 13 residues long. V lost 5 bases to trimming and J lost 4 bases, with 8 bases between them. The germline V gene has CDR1 SNHLY and CDR2 FYNNEI. CDR3 in amino acids: CASSYRDNEKLFF. The CDR3 DNA reads TGTGCCAGCAGTTACAGGGATAATGAAAAACTGTTTTTT.

The rearrangement uses TRBV28 and TRBJ2-5; either TRBD1 or TRBD2 may fit D (5 bases each). The CDR3 is 17 residues long. Deletions cut 2 bases from V and 1 base from J, with 17 bases between. The germline gives CDR1 MDHEN, CDR2 SYDVKM. The CDR3 sequence: CASSLVPWDGVQETQYF. DNA for the CDR3: TGTGCCAGCAGTTTAGTACCCTGGGACGGCGTCCAAGAGACCCAGTACTTC.